This TCR beta chain was sequenced during a study of T cell responses to AZD1222 COVID-19 vaccine (dated by TCRdb to the early 2020s). Study-level background: TCR sequencing was performed for 230 to 250 trial participants, of whom about 200 were given two doses of AZD1222 and approximately 26 were given two doses of MenACWY control vaccine. Trial participants were enrolled by age into 18-55, 56-69 and 70-plus year subgroups, with about 150, 28 and 57 TCR-sequenced participants respectively. Overall study outcomes, separate from this receptor: In the small 56-69-year group, the increase in depth fell short of significance, most likely because of low power. Because no day 14 peak-response samples were available, repertoires were characterized only after the peak T cell response. After two AZD1222 doses, both the breadth and the depth of spike-specific TCRs were significantly higher than at day 0 and than in MenACWY recipients. Reportedly, almost half of the unique spike-specific TCRs recognized epitopes lying outside the regions that are mutated in the B.1.351 and B.1.1.7 variants. Only six or seven AZD1222 recipients were SARS-CoV-2 seropositive at baseline, limiting conclusions about previously exposed vaccinees. Vaccine-associated CD4 TCRs spanned the whole spike protein, with dominant responses in regions 160-218 and 743-854. Participants were mostly white British and included more females than males, and it was suggested by the authors that clonal diversity may have been underestimated.

With respect to this clone: It has no known antigen specificity. No much larger clonotype is one base removed from it; base qualities were not supplied.

The time point label, as the study defines it: baseline before first vaccination. What the treatment or condition label conveys for this sample: meningococcal conjugate vaccine given as trial control. Vaccinee samples were obtained from the UK trials COV001 and COV002, which included a single-blind randomized controlled phase 2/3 trial of AZD1222 (ChAdOx1 nCoV-19) in healthy adults. For TCRbeta chain sequencing, PBMC samples from trial participants were taken at day 0 and at day 28 after the second dose. The CDR3 regions of human TCRbeta chains were analyzed by immunosequencing. Per the authors' processing: Repertoire TCRs were matched against a reference library of SARS-CoV-2-specific TCRs generated with the MIRA antigen-specificity platform. Breadth was defined as the fraction of unique TCRs that were SARS-CoV-2-associated. Depth was defined as the fraction of total T cells that were SARS-CoV-2-associated. Using the MIRA data, every spike-specific TCR was mapped to the spike region that the TCR reacted to and assigned to either a CD4 or a CD8 class. Log10-transformed breadth and depth values were compared by one-way ANOVA with Sidak's multiple comparisons tests. This is the immuneACCESS table as TCRdb keeps it, with only in-frame sequences that have V and J called. A part of the clones is gone; compared with another copy, unresolved V genes explain less than half, and the rest is unexplained. The V and J calls and clone size were taken over from that table, and D and trimming were inferred from the DNA. Here the sample has approximately 150,000 clones; roughly nine tenths occur a single time. The top ten clones comprise roughly 4.4% of the sample.

The sample consisted of peripheral blood, taken on day 0 of MenACWY control vaccination. This sequence was found in an adult in good health.

The CDR3 has the sequence CASSLSLPSSYNEQFF. Here is the DNA: TGTGCCAGCAGTCTTTCTTTACCCAGCTCCTACAATGAGCAGTTCTTC. The sequence is built from TRBV2 and TRBJ2-1; there is no confident call for the D gene. The germline V gene encodes CDR1 SNHLY and CDR2 FYNNEI. From its cysteine to its phenylalanine, the CDR3 spans 16 amino acids. Left in the record is the CDR3 DNA by itself, 48 bases read in frame from the first base. Trimming at the junction amounts to 5 bases on V and 0 bases on J, and the germline ends lie 14 bases apart.